This is a list of T cell receptor beta chains from one sample in a study of T-cell memory formation after mild COVID-19. TCRdb re-derived calls from the 5' RACE reads in MiXCR, one entry per CDR3 protein. This sample has some 280,000 distinct CDR3 sequences, with roughly 17% found just once. The sequenced material came from PBMCs or a T cell subset sorted from them (not recorded which). The receptors were sampled from a man aged 18 to 29 who had mild COVID-19 (a few samples of this study predate the infection). Cell type and time point are not known. Each CDR3 is given without its conserved first and last residue.

V,CDR3
TRBV5-1,ASSLAGAGQETQY
TRBV20-1,SARDGRAEYTDTQY
TRBV19,ASSIGANTEAF
TRBV27,ASSLTGLGSYNEQF
TRBV7-2,ASSLDRIGTEAF
TRBV20-1,SARKPGLLDTQY
TRBV5-6,ASSLTGAGSPLH
TRBV4-1,ASSHRGASSYEQY
TRBV7-6,ASSLQGGGYNEQF
TRBV20-1,SARFAGTGTEKLF
TRBV4-1,ASSHPAGKDYGYT
TRBV9,ASSLGLAGHTDTQY
TRBV6-5,ASSRGWLAVNTDTQY
TRBV12-3/TRBV12-4,ASRSGARETQY
TRBV7-9,ASSLWGQRFYGYT
TRBV3-1,ASRPPRGQGKNIQY
TRBV27,ASSLLGGDTDTQY
TRBV6-6,ASKAVRGGADTQY
TRBV30,AWSVRGYEQY
TRBV18,ASSPVTGANSPLH
TRBV4-1,ASSPGVAGFNEQY
TRBV29-1,SVDMGSQETQY
TRBV7-2,ASSPNTGQGHGYT
TRBV7-6,ASCAGLPGTDTQY
TRBV7-8,ASSGKGDSPWGRDTQY
TRBV7-9,ASSSGRNTGELF
TRBV20-1,SARDPSRGDIGQPQH